The entry that follows covers one T cell receptor (beta chain) sequence. The sample comes from a study of blood T cell repertoires in COVID-19. Recruits, aged about 18 to 95 years, lived in 24 US areas. The germline V and J ends were trimmed by 11 bases and 1 base, with 8 bases remaining between them. The germline gives CDR1 SNHLY, CDR2 FYNNEI. CDR3 size: 11 residues. Only in-frame clones appear in the TCRdb table, and some are missing; sequencing was by immunoSEQ multiplex PCR. The table records hundreds of thousands of clones, over 75% of them present only once. Sequencing input: PBMCs or T cells enriched from blood (not recorded which). The rearrangement joins TRBV2 to TRBJ1-1; tentatively, D is TRBD1 (5 bases). The TCR originated in a man aged 30 to 39 who had recovered from COVID-19. The CDR3 DNA is TGTGCCGGCACAGGGAACACTGAAGCTTTCTTT. Translating it yields CAGTGNTEAFF.